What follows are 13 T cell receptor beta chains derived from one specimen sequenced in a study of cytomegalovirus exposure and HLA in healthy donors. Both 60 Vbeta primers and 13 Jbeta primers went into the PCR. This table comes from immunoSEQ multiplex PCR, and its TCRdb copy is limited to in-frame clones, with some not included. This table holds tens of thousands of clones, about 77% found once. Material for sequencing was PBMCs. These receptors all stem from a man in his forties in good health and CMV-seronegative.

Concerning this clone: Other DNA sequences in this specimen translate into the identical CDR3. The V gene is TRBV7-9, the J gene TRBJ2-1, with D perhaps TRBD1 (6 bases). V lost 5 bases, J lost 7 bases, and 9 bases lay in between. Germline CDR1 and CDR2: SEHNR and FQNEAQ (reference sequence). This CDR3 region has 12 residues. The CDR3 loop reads CASSPDSNEQFF. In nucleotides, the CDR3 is TGTGCCAGCAGCCCGGACAGTAATGAGCAGTTCTTC.

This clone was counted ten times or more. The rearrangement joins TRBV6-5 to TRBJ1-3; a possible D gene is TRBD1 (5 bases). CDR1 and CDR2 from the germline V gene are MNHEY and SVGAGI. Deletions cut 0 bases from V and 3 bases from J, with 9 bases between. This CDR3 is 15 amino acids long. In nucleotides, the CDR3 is TGTGCCAGCAGTTACTCGACACAGGTTGGAAACACCATATATTTT. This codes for CASSYSTQVGNTIYF.

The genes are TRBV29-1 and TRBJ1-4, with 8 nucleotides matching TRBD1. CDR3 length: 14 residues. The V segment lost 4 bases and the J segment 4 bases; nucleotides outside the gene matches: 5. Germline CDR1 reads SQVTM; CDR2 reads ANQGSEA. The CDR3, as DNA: TGCAGCGTTGCCGGACAGGGTAGTAATGAAAAACTGTTTTTT. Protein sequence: CSVAGQGSNEKLFF.

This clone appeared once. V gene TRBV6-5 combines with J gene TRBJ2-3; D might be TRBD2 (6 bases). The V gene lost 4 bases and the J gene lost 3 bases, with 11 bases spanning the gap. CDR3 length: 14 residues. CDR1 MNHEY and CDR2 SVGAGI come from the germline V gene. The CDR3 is CASSSPGVTDTQYF. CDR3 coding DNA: TGTGCCAGCAGTTCCCCGGGGGTGACAGATACGCAGTATTTT.

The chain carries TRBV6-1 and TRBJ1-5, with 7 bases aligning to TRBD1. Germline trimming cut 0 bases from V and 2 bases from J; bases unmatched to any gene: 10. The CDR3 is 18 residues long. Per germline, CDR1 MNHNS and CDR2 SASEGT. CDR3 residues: CASSEAYPGGWGNQPQHF. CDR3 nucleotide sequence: TGTGCCAGCAGTGAAGCTTACCCAGGGGGTTGGGGCAATCAGCCCCAGCATTTT.

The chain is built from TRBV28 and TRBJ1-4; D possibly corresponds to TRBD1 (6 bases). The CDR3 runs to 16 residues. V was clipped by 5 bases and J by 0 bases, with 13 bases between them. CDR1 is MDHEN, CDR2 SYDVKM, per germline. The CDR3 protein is CASSPQGRATNEKLFF. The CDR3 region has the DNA TGTGCCAGCAGTCCACAGGGTCGTGCAACTAATGAAAAACTGTTTTTT.

For the CDR3, the DNA is TGTGCCAGCAGCCAAGTGGGGACAGGGGGCCGGGGCATTCAGTACTTC. Encoded protein: CASSQVGTGGRGIQYF. The genes are TRBV14 and TRBJ2-4, with 12 bases matching TRBD1. Trimming removed 1 base from V and 9 bases from J; junction bases left unmatched: 7. Per the germline V gene, CDR1 is SGHDN and CDR2 is FVKESK. CDR3 length: 16 residues.

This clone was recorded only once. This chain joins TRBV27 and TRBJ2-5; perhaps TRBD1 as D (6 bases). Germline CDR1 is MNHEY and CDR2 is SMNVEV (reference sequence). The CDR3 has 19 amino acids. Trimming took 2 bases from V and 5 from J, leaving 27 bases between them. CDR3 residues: CASSLRGTFSLGRNETQYF. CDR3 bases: TGTGCCAGCAGTTTAAGGGGGACATTTAGCCTGGGTAGGAATGAGACCCAGTACTTC.

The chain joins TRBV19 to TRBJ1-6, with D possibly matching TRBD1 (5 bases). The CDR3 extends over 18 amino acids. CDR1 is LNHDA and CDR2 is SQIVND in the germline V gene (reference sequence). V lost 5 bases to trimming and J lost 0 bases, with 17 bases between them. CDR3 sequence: CASSAGAPGSSYNSPLHF. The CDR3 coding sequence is TGTGCCAGTAGTGCCGGGGCTCCCGGGAGCTCCTATAATTCACCCCTCCACTTT.

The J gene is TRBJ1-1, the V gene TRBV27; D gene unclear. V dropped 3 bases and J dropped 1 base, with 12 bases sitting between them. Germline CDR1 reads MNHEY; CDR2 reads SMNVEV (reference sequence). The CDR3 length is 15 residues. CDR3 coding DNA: TGTGCCAGCAGTTTTATTGGACTGAAGAACACTGAAGCTTTCTTT. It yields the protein CASSFIGLKNTEAFF.

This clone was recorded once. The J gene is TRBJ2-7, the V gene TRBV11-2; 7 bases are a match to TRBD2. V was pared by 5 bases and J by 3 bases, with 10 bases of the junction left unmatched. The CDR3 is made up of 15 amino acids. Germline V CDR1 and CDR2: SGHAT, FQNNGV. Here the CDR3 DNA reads TGTGCCAGCAGCCCAAGGAGACTAGCAGGCTACGAGCAGTACTTC. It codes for CASSPRRLAGYEQYF.

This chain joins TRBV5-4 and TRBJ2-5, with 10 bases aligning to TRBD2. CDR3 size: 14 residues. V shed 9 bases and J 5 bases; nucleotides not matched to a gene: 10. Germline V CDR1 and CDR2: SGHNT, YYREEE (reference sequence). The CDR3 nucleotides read TGTGCCACCCTGCTAGCGGGGGCGGGGGAGACCCAGTACTTC. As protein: CATLLAGAGETQYF.

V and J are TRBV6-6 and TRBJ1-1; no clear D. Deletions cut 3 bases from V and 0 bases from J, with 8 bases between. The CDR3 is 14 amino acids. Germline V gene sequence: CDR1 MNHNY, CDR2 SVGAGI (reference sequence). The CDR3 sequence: CASSYGQMNTEAFF. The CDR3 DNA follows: TGTGCCAGCAGTTATGGGCAGATGAACACTGAAGCTTTCTTT.